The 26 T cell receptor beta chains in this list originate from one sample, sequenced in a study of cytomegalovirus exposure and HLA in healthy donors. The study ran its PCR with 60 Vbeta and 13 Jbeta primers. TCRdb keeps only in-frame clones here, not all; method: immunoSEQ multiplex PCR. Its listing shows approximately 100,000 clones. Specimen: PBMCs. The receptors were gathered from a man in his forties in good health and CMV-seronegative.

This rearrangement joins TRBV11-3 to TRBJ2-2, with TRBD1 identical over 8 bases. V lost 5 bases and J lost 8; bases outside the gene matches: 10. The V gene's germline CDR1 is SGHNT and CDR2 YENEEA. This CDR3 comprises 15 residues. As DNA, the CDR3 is TGTGCCAGCAGCCGGACAGGGACAGGACAAGGGGAGCTGTTTTTT. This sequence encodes CASSRTGTGQGELFF.

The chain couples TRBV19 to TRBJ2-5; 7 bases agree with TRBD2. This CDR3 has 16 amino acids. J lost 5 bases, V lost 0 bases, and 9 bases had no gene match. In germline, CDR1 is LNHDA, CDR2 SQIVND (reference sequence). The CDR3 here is CASSIDQRGSGETQYF. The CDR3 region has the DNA TGTGCCAGTAGTATAGATCAGCGGGGTTCAGGGGAGACCCAGTACTTC.

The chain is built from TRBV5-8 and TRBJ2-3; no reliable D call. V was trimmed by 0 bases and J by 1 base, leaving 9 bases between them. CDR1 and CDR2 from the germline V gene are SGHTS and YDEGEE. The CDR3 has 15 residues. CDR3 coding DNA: TGTGCCAGCAGCTTGGTCCGGCAGGGCACAGATACGCAGTATTTT. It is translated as CASSLVRQGTDTQYF.

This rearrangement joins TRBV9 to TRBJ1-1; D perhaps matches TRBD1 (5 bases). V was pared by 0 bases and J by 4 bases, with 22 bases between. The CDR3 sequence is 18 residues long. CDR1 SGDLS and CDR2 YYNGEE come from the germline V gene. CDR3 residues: CASSVAQDLTGVGTEAFF. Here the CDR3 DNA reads TGTGCCAGCAGCGTAGCTCAAGATCTAACAGGCGTGGGCACTGAAGCTTTCTTT.

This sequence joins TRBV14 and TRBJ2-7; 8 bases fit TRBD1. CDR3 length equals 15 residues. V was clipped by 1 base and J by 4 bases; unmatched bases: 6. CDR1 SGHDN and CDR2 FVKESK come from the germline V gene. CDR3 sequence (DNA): TGTGCCAGCAGCCAAGGAAGGACAGGGATTTACGAGCAGTACTTC. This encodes CASSQGRTGIYEQYF.

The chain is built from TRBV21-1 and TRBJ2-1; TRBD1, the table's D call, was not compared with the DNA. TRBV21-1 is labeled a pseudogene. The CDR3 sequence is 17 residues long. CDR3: CASSTPGQRSSYNEQFF. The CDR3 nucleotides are TGTGCCAGCAGCACTCCGGGACAGAGGAGCTCCTACAATGAGCAGTTCTTC.

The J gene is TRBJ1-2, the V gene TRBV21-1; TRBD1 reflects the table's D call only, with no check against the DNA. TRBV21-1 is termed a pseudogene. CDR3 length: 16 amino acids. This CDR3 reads CASSPRDREDGYGYTF. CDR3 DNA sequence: TGTGCCAGCAGCCCCCGGGACAGGGAGGACGGCTATGGCTACACCTTC.

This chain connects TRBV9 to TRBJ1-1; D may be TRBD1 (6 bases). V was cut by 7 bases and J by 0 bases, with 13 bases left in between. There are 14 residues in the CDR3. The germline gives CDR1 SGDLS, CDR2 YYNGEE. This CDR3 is CASGTGNMNTEAFF. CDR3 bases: TGTGCCAGCGGCACAGGGAACATGAACACTGAAGCTTTCTTT.

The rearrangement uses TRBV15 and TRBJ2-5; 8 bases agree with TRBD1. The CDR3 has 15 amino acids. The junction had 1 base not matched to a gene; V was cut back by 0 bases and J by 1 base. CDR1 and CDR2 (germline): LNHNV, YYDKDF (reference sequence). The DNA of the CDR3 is TGTGCCACCAGCAGAGATGACAGGGGCCAAGAGACCCAGTACTTC. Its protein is CATSRDDRGQETQYF. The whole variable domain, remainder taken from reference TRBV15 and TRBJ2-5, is DAMVIQNPRYQVTQFGKPVTLSCSQTLNHNVMYWYQQKSSQAPKLLFHYYDKDFNNEADTPDNFQSRRPNTSFCFLDIRSPGLGDTAMYLCATSRDDRGQETQYFGPGTRLLVL.

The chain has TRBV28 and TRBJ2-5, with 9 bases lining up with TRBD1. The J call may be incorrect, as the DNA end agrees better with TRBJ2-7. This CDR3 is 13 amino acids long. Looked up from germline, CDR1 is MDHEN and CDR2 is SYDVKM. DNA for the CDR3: TGTGCCAGCAGTTCGGGACAGGGCTACGAGCAGTACTTC. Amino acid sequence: CASSSGQGYEQYF.

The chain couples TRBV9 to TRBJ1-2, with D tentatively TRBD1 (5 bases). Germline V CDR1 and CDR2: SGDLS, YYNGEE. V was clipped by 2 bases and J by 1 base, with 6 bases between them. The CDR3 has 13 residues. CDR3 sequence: CASSVGHNYGYTF. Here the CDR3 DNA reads TGTGCCAGCAGCGTCGGACATAACTATGGCTACACCTTC.

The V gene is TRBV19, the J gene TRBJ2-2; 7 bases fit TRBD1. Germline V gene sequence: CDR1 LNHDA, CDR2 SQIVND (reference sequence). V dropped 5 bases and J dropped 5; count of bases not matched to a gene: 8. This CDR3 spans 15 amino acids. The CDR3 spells CASSAGTAWTGELFF. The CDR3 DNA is TGTGCCAGTAGTGCCGGGACAGCTTGGACCGGGGAGCTGTTTTTT.

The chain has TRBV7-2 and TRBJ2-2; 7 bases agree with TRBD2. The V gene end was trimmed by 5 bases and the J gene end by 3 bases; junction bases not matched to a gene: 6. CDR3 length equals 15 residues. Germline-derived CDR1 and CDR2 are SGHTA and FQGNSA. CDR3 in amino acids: CASSPTSKHTGELFF. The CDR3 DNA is TGTGCCAGCAGCCCGACTAGCAAGCACACCGGGGAGCTGTTTTTT.

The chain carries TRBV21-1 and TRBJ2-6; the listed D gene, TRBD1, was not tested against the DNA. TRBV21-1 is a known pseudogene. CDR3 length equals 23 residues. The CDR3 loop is CASSIDSQLGAERTFSGANVLTF. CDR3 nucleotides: TGTGCCAGCAGCATTGATTCTCAGTTAGGGGCAGAGAGGACCTTCTCTGGGGCCAACGTCCTGACTTTC.

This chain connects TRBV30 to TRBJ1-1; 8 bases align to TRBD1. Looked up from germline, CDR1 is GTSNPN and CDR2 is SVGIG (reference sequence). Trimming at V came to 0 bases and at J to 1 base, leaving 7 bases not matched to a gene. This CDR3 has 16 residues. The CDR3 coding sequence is TGTGCCTGGAGTGTAGCCCGGACAGGGCGGAACACTGAAGCTTTCTTT. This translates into CAWSVARTGRNTEAFF.

The CDR3 protein is CASSLGLAGGFYNEQFF. DNA of the CDR3: TGTGCCAGCAGTTTGGGACTAGCGGGGGGGTTCTACAATGAGCAGTTCTTC. The chain combines TRBV27 with TRBJ2-1, with 16 bases matching TRBD2. After removal of 3 bases from V and 3 bases from J, the junction contained 2 bases not matched to a gene. The length of the CDR3 is 17 residues. Per the germline V gene, CDR1 is MNHEY and CDR2 is SMNVEV (reference sequence).

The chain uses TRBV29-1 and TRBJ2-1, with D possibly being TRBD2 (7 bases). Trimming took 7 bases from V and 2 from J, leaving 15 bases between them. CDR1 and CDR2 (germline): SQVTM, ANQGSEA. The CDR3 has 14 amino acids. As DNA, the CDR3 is TGCAGCGCCCCGGGGGAGGGGGCCTACAATGAGCAGTTCTTC. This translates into CSAPGEGAYNEQFF.

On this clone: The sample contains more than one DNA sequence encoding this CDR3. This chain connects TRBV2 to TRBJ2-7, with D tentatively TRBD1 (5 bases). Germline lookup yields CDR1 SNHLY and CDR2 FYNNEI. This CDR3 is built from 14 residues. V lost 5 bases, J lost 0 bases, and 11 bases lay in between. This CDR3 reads CASSTRQNSYEQYF. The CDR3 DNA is TGTGCCAGCAGTACGCGACAGAACTCCTACGAGCAGTACTTC.

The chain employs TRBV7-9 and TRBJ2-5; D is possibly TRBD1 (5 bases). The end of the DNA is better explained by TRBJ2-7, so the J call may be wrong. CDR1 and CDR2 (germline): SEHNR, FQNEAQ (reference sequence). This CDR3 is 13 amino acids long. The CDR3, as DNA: TGTGCCAGCAGCTTAATGACAGCCTACGAGCAGTACTTC. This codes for CASSLMTAYEQYF.

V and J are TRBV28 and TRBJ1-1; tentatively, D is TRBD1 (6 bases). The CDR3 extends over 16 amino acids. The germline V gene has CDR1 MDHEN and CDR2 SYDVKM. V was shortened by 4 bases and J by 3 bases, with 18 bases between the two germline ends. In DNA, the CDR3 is TGTGCCAGCAGTTCGCCTCCAACAGGGTCCCACACTGAAGCTTTCTTT. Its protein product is CASSSPPTGSHTEAFF. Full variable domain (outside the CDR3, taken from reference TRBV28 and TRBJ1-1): DVKVTQSSRYLVKRTGEKVFLECVQDMDHENMFWYRQDPGLGLRLIYFSYDVKMKEKGDIPEGYSVSREKKERFSLILESASTNQTSMYLCASSSPPTGSHTEAFFGQGTRLTVV.

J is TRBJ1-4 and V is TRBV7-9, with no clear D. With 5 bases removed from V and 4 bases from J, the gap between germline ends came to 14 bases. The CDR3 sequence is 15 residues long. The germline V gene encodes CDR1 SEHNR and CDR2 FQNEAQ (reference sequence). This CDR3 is CASSPQNRVNEKLFF. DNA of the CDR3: TGTGCCAGCAGCCCCCAAAATCGGGTTAATGAAAAACTGTTTTTT.

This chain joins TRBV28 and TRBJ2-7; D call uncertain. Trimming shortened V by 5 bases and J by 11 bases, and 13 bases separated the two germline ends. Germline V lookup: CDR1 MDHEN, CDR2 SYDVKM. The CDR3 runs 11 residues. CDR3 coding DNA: TGTGCCAGCAGTGTAACAGTGAAAAAGTACTTC. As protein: CASSVTVKKYF.

CDR3 protein: CASSSTGGTQYF. CDR3 coding DNA: TGTGCCAGCAGCTCGACAGGGGGTACGCAGTATTTT. The chain links TRBV7-2 to TRBJ2-3; TRBD1 matches at 9 bases. Trimming at V came to 4 bases and at J to 8 bases, leaving 1 base not matched to a gene. The CDR3 spans 12 residues. Germline V gives CDR1 SGHTA, CDR2 FQGNSA. Filled out from reference TRBV7-2 and TRBJ2-3, the complete variable domain reads GAGVSQSPSNKVTEKGKDVELRCDPISGHTALYWYRQSLGQGLEFLIYFQGNSAPDKSGLPSDRFSAERTGGSVSTLTIQRTQQEDSAVYLCASSSTGGTQYFGPGTRLTVL.

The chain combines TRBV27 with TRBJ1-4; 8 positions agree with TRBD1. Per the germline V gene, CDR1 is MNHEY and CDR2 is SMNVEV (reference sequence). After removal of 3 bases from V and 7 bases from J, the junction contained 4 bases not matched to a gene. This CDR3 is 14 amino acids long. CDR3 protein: CASSFRTGSEKLFF. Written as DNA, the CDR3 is TGTGCCAGCAGTTTCAGGACAGGGAGTGAAAAACTGTTTTTT. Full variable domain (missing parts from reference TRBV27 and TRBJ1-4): EAQVTQNPRYLITVTGKKLTVTCSQNMNHEYMSWYRQDPGLGLRQIYYSMNVEVTDKGDVPEGYKVSRKEKRNFPLILESPSPNQTSLYFCASSFRTGSEKLFFGSGTQLSVL.

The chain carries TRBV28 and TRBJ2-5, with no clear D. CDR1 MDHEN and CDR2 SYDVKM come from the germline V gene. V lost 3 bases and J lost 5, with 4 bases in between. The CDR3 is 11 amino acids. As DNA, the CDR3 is TGTGCCAGCAGTTTCTTGGAGACCCAGTACTTC. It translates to CASSFLETQYF. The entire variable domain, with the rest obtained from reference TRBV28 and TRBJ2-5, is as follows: DVKVTQSSRYLVKRTGEKVFLECVQDMDHENMFWYRQDPGLGLRLIYFSYDVKMKEKGDIPEGYSVSREKKERFSLILESASTNQTSMYLCASSFLETQYFGPGTRLLVL.

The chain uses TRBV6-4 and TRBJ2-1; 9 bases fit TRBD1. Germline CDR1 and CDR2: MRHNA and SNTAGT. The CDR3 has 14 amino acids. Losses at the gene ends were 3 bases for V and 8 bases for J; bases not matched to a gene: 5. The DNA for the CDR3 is TGTGCCAGCAGTGAGGGACAGGGTAGTCATGAGCAGTTCTTC. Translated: CASSEGQGSHEQFF.